This is a list of T cell receptor beta chains from one sample in a study of T cells in Graves' hyperthyroidism and ophthalmopathy. TCRdb re-analysed the multiplex PCR reads in MiXCR, keeping a single row per CDR3 protein. Counted here are 550,000 to 700,000 distinct CDR3 sequences, 40% to 55% occurring once; the ten biggest clones make up roughly 19%. Material for sequencing was peripheral blood or thyroid tissue (not recorded which). Every receptor here comes from an adult woman with Graves' disease, either hyperthyroidism or ophthalmopathy (not recorded which). CDR3s include the opening cysteine and the closing phenylalanine or tryptophan. D genes are given only for firm matches. Clone size is stated in some rows and not others, as once, few, many or a class when expanded.

v_call: TRBV7-3; clone_size: .; d_call: .; cdr3_length: 16; j_call: TRBJ1-1; cdr3_aa: CASSSITYGGVTEAFF; cdr3_nt: TGTGCCAGCAGCTCAATTACCTACGGGGGGGTCACTGAAGCTTTCTTT
v_call: TRBV7-2; clone_size: .; d_call: .; cdr3_length: 15; j_call: TRBJ1-6; cdr3_aa: CASSLAGLGYSPLHF; cdr3_nt: TGTGCCAGCAGCTTAGCGGGGTTAGGGTATTCACCCCTCCACTTT
v_call: TRBV5-1; clone_size: .; d_call: .; cdr3_length: 19; j_call: TRBJ2-5; cdr3_aa: CASSSPPKSRTDLRETQYF; cdr3_nt: TGCGCCAGCAGCTCTCCGCCGAAATCTAGGACGGATCTGAGGGAGACCCAGTACTTC
v_call: TRBV7-9; clone_size: .; d_call: .; cdr3_length: 14; j_call: TRBJ1-5; cdr3_aa: CASRDTSGAETQHF; cdr3_nt: TGTGCCAGCAGGGATACTAGCGGGGCGGAGACCCAGCATTTT
v_call: TRBV7-2; clone_size: .; d_call: .; cdr3_length: 14; j_call: TRBJ1-2; cdr3_aa: CASSLAKGPDGYTF; cdr3_nt: TGTGCCAGCAGCTTAGCTAAAGGGCCCGACGGCTACACCTTC
v_call: TRBV6-1; clone_size: .; d_call: .; cdr3_length: 14; j_call: TRBJ1-4; cdr3_aa: CASSEEGAGEKLFF; cdr3_nt: TGTGCCAGCAGTGAAGAAGGGGCGGGAGAAAAACTGTTTTTT
v_call: TRBV12-3/TRBV12-4; clone_size: many; d_call: .; cdr3_length: 13; j_call: TRBJ1-1; cdr3_aa: CASSVDSDTEAFF; cdr3_nt: TGTGCCAGCAGTGTCGACAGCGACACTGAAGCTTTCTTT
v_call: TRBV7-9; clone_size: .; d_call: .; cdr3_length: 14; j_call: TRBJ1-1; cdr3_aa: CASSPGVMNTEAFF; cdr3_nt: TGTGCCAGCAGCCCAGGGGTAATGAACACTGAAGCTTTCTTT
v_call: TRBV19; clone_size: few; d_call: .; cdr3_length: 15; j_call: TRBJ2-6; cdr3_aa: CASSMWTSGANVLTF; cdr3_nt: TGTGCCAGTAGTATGTGGACGTCTGGGGCCAACGTCCTGACTTTC
v_call: TRBV12-3/TRBV12-4; clone_size: many; d_call: .; cdr3_length: 13; j_call: TRBJ2-2; cdr3_aa: CASRKLGTGELFF; cdr3_nt: TGTGCCAGCAGGAAACTAGGGACCGGGGAGCTGTTTTTT
v_call: TRBV9; clone_size: many; d_call: .; cdr3_length: 14; j_call: TRBJ1-3; cdr3_aa: CASSGPSSGNTIYF; cdr3_nt: TGTGCCAGCAGCGGACCGAGCTCTGGAAACACCATATATTTT
v_call: TRBV7-9; clone_size: .; d_call: TRBD1; cdr3_length: 15; j_call: TRBJ2-7; cdr3_aa: CASSSPGQGNHEQYF; cdr3_nt: TGTGCCAGCAGCTCCCCGGGACAGGGAAACCACGAGCAGTACTTC
v_call: TRBV29-1; clone_size: .; d_call: .; cdr3_length: 13; j_call: TRBJ2-7; cdr3_aa: CSVAGRTSYEQYF; cdr3_nt: TGCAGCGTTGCTGGACGGACTTCCTACGAGCAGTACTTC
v_call: TRBV10-3; clone_size: .; d_call: .; cdr3_length: 15; j_call: TRBJ1-5; cdr3_aa: CASSAGLYSNQPQHF; cdr3_nt: TGTGCCAGCTCTGCGGGACTGTACAGCAATCAGCCCCAGCATTTT
v_call: TRBV12-3/TRBV12-4; clone_size: .; d_call: TRBD1; cdr3_length: 14; j_call: TRBJ2-7; cdr3_aa: CASSFRGTGYEQYF; cdr3_nt: TGTGCCAGCAGTTTTCGAGGGACAGGGTACGAGCAGTACTTC
v_call: TRBV10-3; clone_size: .; d_call: .; cdr3_length: 13; j_call: TRBJ1-1; cdr3_aa: CAISDRDNTEAFF; cdr3_nt: TGTGCCATCAGTGATCGGGATAACACTGAAGCTTTCTTT
v_call: TRBV11-2; clone_size: many; d_call: .; cdr3_length: 14; j_call: TRBJ1-2; cdr3_aa: CASSLDEYFYGYTF; cdr3_nt: TGTGCCAGCAGCTTAGATGAGTATTTCTATGGCTACACCTTC
v_call: TRBV7-3; clone_size: many; d_call: .; cdr3_length: 15; j_call: TRBJ2-6; cdr3_aa: CASRPTGTGANVLTF; cdr3_nt: TGTGCCAGCAGACCTACAGGGACTGGGGCCAACGTCCTGACTTTC
v_call: TRBV7-8; clone_size: .; d_call: TRBD1; cdr3_length: 14; j_call: TRBJ1-5; cdr3_aa: CASSGSGTGRPQHF; cdr3_nt: TGTGCCAGCAGCGGTTCCGGGACAGGTAGACCCCAGCATTTT
v_call: TRBV10-3; clone_size: many; d_call: .; cdr3_length: 15; j_call: TRBJ2-5; cdr3_aa: CAISENYDRSETQYF; cdr3_nt: TGTGCCATCAGTGAGAACTATGACAGATCAGAGACCCAGTACTTC
v_call: TRBV28; clone_size: .; d_call: TRBD2; cdr3_length: 14; j_call: TRBJ2-7; cdr3_aa: CASSGGRSINEQYF; cdr3_nt: TGTGCCAGCAGCGGCGGGAGGAGTATCAACGAGCAGTACTTC
v_call: TRBV2; clone_size: .; d_call: .; cdr3_length: 14; j_call: TRBJ2-7; cdr3_aa: CASSFKISSYEQYF; cdr3_nt: TGTGCCAGCAGTTTCAAGATTAGCTCCTACGAGCAGTACTTC
v_call: TRBV5-1; clone_size: .; d_call: .; cdr3_length: 13; j_call: TRBJ1-1; cdr3_aa: CASSLQAGTEAFF; cdr3_nt: TGCGCCAGCAGCCTCCAGGCGGGCACTGAAGCTTTCTTT
v_call: TRBV7-9; clone_size: many; d_call: .; cdr3_length: 11; j_call: TRBJ1-1; cdr3_aa: CASSLRGEAFF; cdr3_nt: TGTGCCAGCAGCTTAAGGGGGGAGGCTTTCTTT
v_call: TRBV2; clone_size: few; d_call: TRBD1; cdr3_length: 14; j_call: TRBJ1-5; cdr3_aa: CASSVDRGGETQHF; cdr3_nt: TGTGCCAGCAGTGTCGACAGGGGTGGTGAGACCCAGCATTTT
v_call: TRBV6-5; clone_size: .; d_call: TRBD1; cdr3_length: 15; j_call: TRBJ2-2; cdr3_aa: CAGSYPGTGAGELFF; cdr3_nt: TGTGCCGGCAGTTACCCAGGGACAGGGGCCGGGGAGCTGTTTTTT
v_call: TRBV6-1; clone_size: many; d_call: .; cdr3_length: 16; j_call: TRBJ1-5; cdr3_aa: CASRALGSDNNQPQHF; cdr3_nt: TGTGCCAGCAGGGCCCTCGGAAGTGACAACAATCAGCCCCAGCATTTT
v_call: TRBV6-1; clone_size: many; d_call: .; cdr3_length: 14; j_call: TRBJ1-3; cdr3_aa: CASSWGVSGNTIYF; cdr3_nt: TGTGCCAGCAGTTGGGGGGTCTCTGGAAACACCATATATTTT
v_call: TRBV15; clone_size: .; d_call: TRBD2; cdr3_length: 17; j_call: TRBJ2-3; cdr3_aa: CATSRTAGEGSTDTQYF; cdr3_nt: TGTGCCACCAGCCGTACAGCCGGGGAGGGGAGCACAGATACGCAGTATTTT
v_call: TRBV10-3; clone_size: many; d_call: .; cdr3_length: 16; j_call: TRBJ2-7; cdr3_aa: CAISDSLGRDNYEQYF; cdr3_nt: TGTGCCATCAGTGATAGCCTGGGACGGGATAACTACGAGCAGTACTTC
v_call: TRBV7-9; clone_size: .; d_call: .; cdr3_length: 15; j_call: TRBJ2-7; cdr3_aa: CASSARGLRGYEQYF; cdr3_nt: TGTGCCAGCAGTGCTAGAGGACTTCGGGGCTACGAGCAGTACTTC
v_call: TRBV5-8; clone_size: many; d_call: TRBD1; cdr3_length: 17; j_call: TRBJ2-7; cdr3_aa: CASSLSYFGTGEDEQYF; cdr3_nt: TGTGCCAGCAGCCTGTCTTATTTTGGAACAGGGGAAGACGAGCAGTACTTC
v_call: TRBV19; clone_size: few; d_call: TRBD1; cdr3_length: 11; j_call: TRBJ2-6; cdr3_aa: CASSTGGVLTF; cdr3_nt: TGTGCCAGTAGCACAGGGGGTGTCCTGACTTTC
v_call: TRBV5-8; clone_size: many; d_call: .; cdr3_length: 13; j_call: TRBJ1-1; cdr3_aa: CASSVSKNTEAFF; cdr3_nt: TGTGCCAGCAGCGTAAGCAAGAACACTGAAGCTTTCTTT
v_call: TRBV2; clone_size: .; d_call: .; cdr3_length: 15; j_call: TRBJ1-4; cdr3_aa: CASSERSGPNEKLFF; cdr3_nt: TGTGCCAGCAGTGAACGGTCCGGGCCTAATGAAAAACTGTTTTTT
v_call: TRBV7-3; clone_size: .; d_call: TRBD2; cdr3_length: 12; j_call: TRBJ2-1; cdr3_aa: CASSHTSGRKFF; cdr3_nt: TGTGCCAGCAGCCACACTAGCGGGAGAAAGTTCTTC
v_call: TRBV19; clone_size: .; d_call: .; cdr3_length: 12; j_call: TRBJ1-1; cdr3_aa: CASSIWPTEAFF; cdr3_nt: TGTGCCAGTAGTATCTGGCCCACTGAAGCTTTCTTT
v_call: TRBV6-5; clone_size: .; d_call: .; cdr3_length: 13; j_call: TRBJ1-3; cdr3_aa: CASRMISGNTIYF; cdr3_nt: TGTGCCAGCAGAATGATCTCTGGAAACACCATATATTTT
v_call: TRBV7-2; clone_size: .; d_call: .; cdr3_length: 16; j_call: TRBJ1-5; cdr3_aa: CASSLRTSGINQPQHF; cdr3_nt: TGTGCCAGCAGCCTTAGGACTAGCGGGATTAATCAGCCCCAGCATTTT
v_call: TRBV20-1; clone_size: .; d_call: .; cdr3_length: 14; j_call: TRBJ1-5; cdr3_aa: CSARADHSNQPQHF; cdr3_nt: TGCAGTGCTAGAGCAGACCATAGCAATCAGCCCCAGCATTTT
v_call: TRBV6-5; clone_size: many; d_call: TRBD1; cdr3_length: 14; j_call: TRBJ2-7; cdr3_aa: CASSYSRGMGEQYF; cdr3_nt: TGTGCCAGCAGTTACTCCAGGGGGATGGGGGAGCAGTACTTC
v_call: TRBV6-1; clone_size: many; d_call: TRBD1; cdr3_length: 13; j_call: TRBJ1-2; cdr3_aa: CASRRDSLYGYTF; cdr3_nt: TGTGCCAGCAGGCGGGACAGCCTTTATGGCTACACCTTC
v_call: TRBV2; clone_size: few; d_call: TRBD2; cdr3_length: 17; j_call: TRBJ2-2; cdr3_aa: CASSGTSGEHSTGELFF; cdr3_nt: TGTGCCAGCAGCGGGACTAGCGGGGAGCACAGCACCGGGGAGCTGTTTTTT
v_call: TRBV6-2/TRBV6-3; clone_size: many; d_call: TRBD1; cdr3_length: 17; j_call: TRBJ1-2; cdr3_aa: CASSYSKTRDRPRGYTF; cdr3_nt: TGTGCCAGCAGTTACTCTAAAACCCGGGACAGGCCTCGAGGCTACACCTTC
v_call: TRBV11-2; clone_size: .; d_call: .; cdr3_length: 12; j_call: TRBJ1-1; cdr3_aa: CASSLGVGEAFF; cdr3_nt: TGTGCCAGCAGCTTAGGCGTGGGTGAAGCTTTCTTT
v_call: TRBV24-1; clone_size: .; d_call: .; cdr3_length: 14; j_call: TRBJ2-2; cdr3_aa: CDNSETGSTGELFF; cdr3_nt: TGTGACAACAGTGAAACGGGATCTACCGGGGAGCTGTTTTTT